These T cell receptor beta chains were read from a single sample in a study of CD8 T cells in ankylosing spondylitis. TCRdb reprocessed the 5' RACE reads with MiXCR, giving one entry per CDR3 protein. The sample gives 300,000 to 350,000 distinct CDR3 sequences, 20% of which show up once; around 3.2% is in the top ten. Sequencing was done on a sample of blood, either unsorted or a sorted T cell fraction (not recorded which). All receptors derive from a female donor with ankylosing spondylitis or in good health (not recorded which). CDR3s include the opening cysteine and the closing phenylalanine or tryptophan. D genes are given only for firm matches. A clone size is listed for some rows: how often the clone was seen (once, few, many), or a class if it is expanded.

j_gene: TRBJ1-6; v_gene: TRBV20-1; abundance: -; d_gene: TRBD1; len: 13; CDR3aa: CSAHGTGDSPLHF; CDR3nt: TGCAGTGCTCACGGGACAGGGGATTCACCCCTCCACTTT
j_gene: TRBJ2-1; v_gene: TRBV7-2; abundance: many; d_gene: -; len: 15; CDR3aa: CASSLASGYYNEQFF; CDR3nt: TGTGCCAGCAGCTTAGCTAGCGGTTATTACAATGAGCAGTTCTTC
j_gene: TRBJ2-3; v_gene: TRBV19; abundance: -; d_gene: -; len: 16; CDR3aa: CASSISGFTGTDTQYF; CDR3nt: TGTGCCAGTAGTATCTCAGGTTTCACTGGCACAGATACGCAGTATTTT
j_gene: TRBJ2-1; v_gene: TRBV11-1; abundance: few; d_gene: -; len: 18; CDR3aa: CASSSDRGGQAGYNEQFF; CDR3nt: TGTGCCAGCAGTTCAGACCGGGGCGGTCAGGCGGGATACAATGAGCAGTTCTTC
j_gene: TRBJ2-2; v_gene: TRBV5-1; abundance: few; d_gene: -; len: 15; CDR3aa: CASSLRGLETGELFF; CDR3nt: TGCGCCAGCAGCTTACGGGGGCTAGAGACCGGGGAGCTGTTTTTT
j_gene: TRBJ2-7; v_gene: TRBV5-4; abundance: few; d_gene: TRBD1; len: 17; CDR3aa: CASSLEGGTGPSYEQYF; CDR3nt: TGTGCCAGCAGCTTGGAAGGTGGGACAGGGCCATCCTACGAGCAGTACTTC
j_gene: TRBJ1-2; v_gene: TRBV6-1; abundance: few; d_gene: TRBD1; len: 15; CDR3aa: CASIRGQGANYGYTF; CDR3nt: TGTGCCAGCATAAGGGGACAGGGAGCTAACTATGGCTACACCTTC
j_gene: TRBJ2-5; v_gene: TRBV20-1; abundance: -; d_gene: -; len: 13; CDR3aa: CSATIQGLETQYF; CDR3nt: TGCAGTGCAACCATTCAGGGACTCGAGACCCAGTACTTC
j_gene: TRBJ1-1; v_gene: TRBV4-2; abundance: -; d_gene: -; len: 14; CDR3aa: CASSPRASGTEAFF; CDR3nt: TGTGCCAGCAGCCCCAGGGCCTCGGGGACTGAAGCTTTCTTT
j_gene: TRBJ2-7; v_gene: TRBV6-2/TRBV6-3; abundance: -; d_gene: TRBD2; len: 21; CDR3aa: CASITDEGGLAQSTLSYEQYF; CDR3nt: TGTGCCAGCATCACTGATGAGGGGGGACTAGCGCAATCAACACTTTCCTACGAGCAGTACTTC
j_gene: TRBJ2-7; v_gene: TRBV12-3/TRBV12-4; abundance: many; d_gene: -; len: 12; CDR3aa: CASSPLLGEQYF; CDR3nt: TGTGCCAGCAGTCCCCTCTTAGGCGAGCAGTACTTC
j_gene: TRBJ2-7; v_gene: TRBV3-1; abundance: -; d_gene: -; len: 12; CDR3aa: CASMPDSYEQYF; CDR3nt: TGTGCTAGCATGCCGGACAGCTACGAGCAGTACTTC
j_gene: TRBJ2-1; v_gene: TRBV20-1; abundance: -; d_gene: TRBD2; len: 14; CDR3aa: CSGAYGRALREQFF; CDR3nt: TGCAGTGGTGCTTACGGGAGGGCCTTACGTGAGCAGTTCTTC
j_gene: TRBJ1-1; v_gene: TRBV11-2; abundance: -; d_gene: -; len: 11; CDR3aa: CASSLVTEAFF; CDR3nt: TGTGCCAGCAGCTTAGTCACTGAAGCTTTCTTT
j_gene: TRBJ2-1; v_gene: TRBV5-1; abundance: few; d_gene: -; len: 16; CDR3aa: CASSLGDIGPYNEQFF; CDR3nt: TGCGCCAGCAGCTTGGGGGACATCGGACCCTACAATGAGCAGTTCTTC
j_gene: TRBJ2-3; v_gene: TRBV5-1; abundance: many; d_gene: -; len: 13; CDR3aa: CASSLPHTDTQYF; CDR3nt: TGCGCCAGCAGCCTGCCCCACACAGATACGCAGTATTTT
j_gene: TRBJ1-2; v_gene: TRBV6-6; abundance: -; d_gene: -; len: 14; CDR3aa: CASRSELDSGGYTF; CDR3nt: TGTGCCAGCAGGTCGGAGTTGGACAGCGGCGGCTACACCTTC
j_gene: TRBJ2-5; v_gene: TRBV4-2; abundance: many; d_gene: TRBD2; len: 15; CDR3aa: CASSLTSGNQETQYF; CDR3nt: TGTGCCAGCAGCCTAACTAGCGGGAACCAAGAGACCCAGTACTTC
j_gene: TRBJ1-4; v_gene: TRBV6-5; abundance: -; d_gene: -; len: 15; CDR3aa: CASRYTGTTNEKLFF; CDR3nt: TGTGCCAGCAGATACACAGGAACAACTAATGAAAAACTGTTTTTT
j_gene: TRBJ2-1; v_gene: TRBV7-6; abundance: -; d_gene: -; len: 15; CDR3aa: CASSLASGVRNEQFF; CDR3nt: TGTGCCAGCAGCTTAGCGTCGGGAGTCCGTAATGAGCAGTTCTTC
j_gene: TRBJ2-7; v_gene: TRBV18; abundance: -; d_gene: TRBD1; len: 14; CDR3aa: CASSPIGQGHEQYF; CDR3nt: TGTGCCAGCTCACCCATCGGACAGGGGCACGAGCAGTACTTC
j_gene: TRBJ2-2; v_gene: TRBV7-9; abundance: few; d_gene: -; len: 16; CDR3aa: CASSKRGTAKGGELFF; CDR3nt: TGTGCCAGCAGCAAAAGGGGGACCGCTAAGGGTGGGGAGCTGTTTTTT